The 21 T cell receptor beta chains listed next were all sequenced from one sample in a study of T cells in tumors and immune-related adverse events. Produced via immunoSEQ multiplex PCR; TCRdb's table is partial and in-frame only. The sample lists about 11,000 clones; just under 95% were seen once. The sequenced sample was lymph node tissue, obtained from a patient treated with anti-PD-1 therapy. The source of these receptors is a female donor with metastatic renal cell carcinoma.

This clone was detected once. The CDR3 DNA is TGTGCCAGCAGTGAAGATTTGGGTGGGGATGGGGAGCTGTTTTTT. This encodes CASSEDLGGDGELFF. This chain links TRBV2 with TRBJ2-2; D unclear. Trimming left V 1 base short and J 8 bases short, with 14 bases between. CDR1 SNHLY and CDR2 FYNNEI come from the germline V gene. CDR3 length: 15 amino acids.

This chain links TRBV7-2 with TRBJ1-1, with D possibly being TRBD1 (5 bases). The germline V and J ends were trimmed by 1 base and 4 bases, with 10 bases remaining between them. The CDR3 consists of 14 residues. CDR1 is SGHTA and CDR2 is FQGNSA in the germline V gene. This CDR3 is CASSLDGRGTEAFF. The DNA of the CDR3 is TGTGCCAGCAGCTTAGACGGGAGGGGCACTGAAGCTTTCTTT.

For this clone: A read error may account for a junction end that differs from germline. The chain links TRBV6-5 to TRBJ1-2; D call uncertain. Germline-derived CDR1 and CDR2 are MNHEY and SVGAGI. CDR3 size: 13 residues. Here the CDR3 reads CASSQLDSYSYTF. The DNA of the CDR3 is TGTGCCAGCAGCCAACTAGACTCCTATAGCTACACCTTC.

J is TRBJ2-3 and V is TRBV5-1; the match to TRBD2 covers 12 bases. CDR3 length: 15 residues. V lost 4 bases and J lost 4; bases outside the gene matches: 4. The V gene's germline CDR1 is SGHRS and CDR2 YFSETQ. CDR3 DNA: TGCGCCAGCAGCCCGACTAGCGGGAGTGCAGATACGCAGTATTTT. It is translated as CASSPTSGSADTQYF.

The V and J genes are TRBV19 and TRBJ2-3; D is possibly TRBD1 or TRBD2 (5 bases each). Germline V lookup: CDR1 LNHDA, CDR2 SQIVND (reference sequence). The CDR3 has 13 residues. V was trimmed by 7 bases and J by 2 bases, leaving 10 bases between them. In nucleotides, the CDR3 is TGTGCCAGTAATCCAGGGACCACAGATACGCAGTATTTT. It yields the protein CASNPGTTDTQYF.

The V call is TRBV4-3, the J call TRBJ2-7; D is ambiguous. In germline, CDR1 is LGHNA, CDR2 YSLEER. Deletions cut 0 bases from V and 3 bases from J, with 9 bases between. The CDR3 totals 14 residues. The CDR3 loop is CASSQESRDYEQYF. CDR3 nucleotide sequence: TGCGCCAGCAGCCAAGAGAGTAGGGACTACGAGCAGTACTTC.

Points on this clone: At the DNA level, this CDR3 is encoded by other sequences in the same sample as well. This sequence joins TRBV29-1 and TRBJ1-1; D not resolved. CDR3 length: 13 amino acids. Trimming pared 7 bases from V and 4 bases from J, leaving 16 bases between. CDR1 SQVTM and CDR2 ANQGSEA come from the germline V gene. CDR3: CSGIMDLGTEAFF. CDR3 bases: TGCAGCGGGATCATGGACCTTGGCACTGAAGCTTTCTTT.

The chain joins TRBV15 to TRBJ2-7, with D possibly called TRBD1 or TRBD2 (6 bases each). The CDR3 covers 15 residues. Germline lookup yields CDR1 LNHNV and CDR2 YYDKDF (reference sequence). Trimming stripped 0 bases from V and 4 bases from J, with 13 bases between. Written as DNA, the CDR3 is TGTGCCACCAGCAGAGACGGGGGCAGAGGATACGAGCAGTACTTC. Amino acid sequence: CATSRDGGRGYEQYF.

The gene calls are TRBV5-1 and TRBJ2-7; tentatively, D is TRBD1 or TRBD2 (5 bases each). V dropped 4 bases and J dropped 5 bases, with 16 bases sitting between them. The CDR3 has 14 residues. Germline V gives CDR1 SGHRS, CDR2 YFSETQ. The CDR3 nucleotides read TGCGCCAGCAGCCCGGGACCTGCCGTGGACGAGCAGTACTTC. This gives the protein CASSPGPAVDEQYF.

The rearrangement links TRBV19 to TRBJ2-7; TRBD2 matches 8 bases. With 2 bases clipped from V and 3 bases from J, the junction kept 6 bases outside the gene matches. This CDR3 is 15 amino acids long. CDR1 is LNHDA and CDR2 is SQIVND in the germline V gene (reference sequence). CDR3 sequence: CASSINSGAFYEQYF. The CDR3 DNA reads TGTGCCAGTAGTATAAATAGCGGGGCTTTCTACGAGCAGTACTTC.

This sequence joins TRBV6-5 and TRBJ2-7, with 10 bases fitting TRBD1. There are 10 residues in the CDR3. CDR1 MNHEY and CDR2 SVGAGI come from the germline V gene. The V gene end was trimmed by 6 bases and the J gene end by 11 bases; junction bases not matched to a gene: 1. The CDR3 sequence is CASRGTGEYF. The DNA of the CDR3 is TGTGCCAGCAGGGGGACAGGGGAGTACTTC.

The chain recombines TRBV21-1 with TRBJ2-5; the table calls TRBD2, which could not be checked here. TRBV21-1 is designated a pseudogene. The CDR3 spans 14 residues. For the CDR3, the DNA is TGTGCCAGCAGCAACGGGCGGGAGAAAGAGACCCAGTACTTC. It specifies CASSNGREKETQYF.

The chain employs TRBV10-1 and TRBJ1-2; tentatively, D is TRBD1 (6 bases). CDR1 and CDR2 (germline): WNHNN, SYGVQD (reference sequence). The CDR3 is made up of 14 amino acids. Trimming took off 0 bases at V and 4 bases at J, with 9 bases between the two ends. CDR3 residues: CASSESGDTYGYTF. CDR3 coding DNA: TGCGCCAGCAGTGAGTCGGGGGACACCTATGGCTACACCTTC.

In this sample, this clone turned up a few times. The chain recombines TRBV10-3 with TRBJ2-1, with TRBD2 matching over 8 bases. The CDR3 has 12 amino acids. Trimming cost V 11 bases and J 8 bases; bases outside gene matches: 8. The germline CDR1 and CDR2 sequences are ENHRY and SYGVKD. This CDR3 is CAAGLGMDEQFF. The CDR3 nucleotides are TGTGCCGCGGGACTAGGAATGGATGAGCAGTTCTTC.

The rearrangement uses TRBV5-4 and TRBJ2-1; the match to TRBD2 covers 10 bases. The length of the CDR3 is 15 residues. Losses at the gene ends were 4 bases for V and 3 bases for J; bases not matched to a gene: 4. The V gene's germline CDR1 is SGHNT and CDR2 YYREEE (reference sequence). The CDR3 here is CASSTGTSDYNEQFF. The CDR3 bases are TGTGCCAGCAGCACCGGGACTAGCGACTACAATGAGCAGTTCTTC.

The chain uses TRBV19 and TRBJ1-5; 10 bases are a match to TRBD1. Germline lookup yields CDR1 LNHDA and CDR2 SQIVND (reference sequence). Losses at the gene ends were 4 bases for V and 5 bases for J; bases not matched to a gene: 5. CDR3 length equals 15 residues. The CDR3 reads CASSRRTGGDQPQHF. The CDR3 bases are TGTGCCAGTAGTAGGCGGACAGGGGGGGATCAGCCCCAGCATTTT. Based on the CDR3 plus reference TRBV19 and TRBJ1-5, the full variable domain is DGGITQSPKYLFRKEGQNVTLSCEQNLNHDAMYWYRQDPGQGLRLIYYSQIVNDFQKGDIAEGYSVSREKKESFPLTVTSAQKNPTAFYLCASSRRTGGDQPQHFGDGTRLSIL.

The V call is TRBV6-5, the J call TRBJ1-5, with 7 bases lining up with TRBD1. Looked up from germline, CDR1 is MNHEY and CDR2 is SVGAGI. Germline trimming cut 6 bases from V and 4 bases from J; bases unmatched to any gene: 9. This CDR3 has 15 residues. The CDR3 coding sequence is TGTGCCAGCAGGAGGTGGGAGGGGGCAAATCAGCCCCAGCATTTT. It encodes CASRRWEGANQPQHF.

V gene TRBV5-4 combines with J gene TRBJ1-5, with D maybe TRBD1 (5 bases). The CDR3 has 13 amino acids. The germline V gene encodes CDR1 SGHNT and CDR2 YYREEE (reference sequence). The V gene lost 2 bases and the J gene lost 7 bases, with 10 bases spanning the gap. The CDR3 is CASSFGRGQPQHF. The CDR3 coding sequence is TGTGCCAGCAGCTTTGGAAGGGGCCAGCCCCAGCATTTT.

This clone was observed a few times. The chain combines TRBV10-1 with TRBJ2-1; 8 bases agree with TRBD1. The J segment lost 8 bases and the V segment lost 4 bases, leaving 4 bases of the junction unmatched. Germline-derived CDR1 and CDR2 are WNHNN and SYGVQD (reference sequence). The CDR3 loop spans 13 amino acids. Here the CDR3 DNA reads TGCGCCAGCAGTGCAGGGGGCGCCTATGAGCAGTTCTTC. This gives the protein CASSAGGAYEQFF.

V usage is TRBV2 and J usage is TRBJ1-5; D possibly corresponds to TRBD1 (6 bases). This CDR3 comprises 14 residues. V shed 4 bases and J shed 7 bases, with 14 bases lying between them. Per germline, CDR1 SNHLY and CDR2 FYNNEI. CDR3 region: CASSGTASGQPQHF. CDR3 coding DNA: TGTGCCAGCAGTGGGACAGCCTCCGGACAGCCCCAGCATTTT.

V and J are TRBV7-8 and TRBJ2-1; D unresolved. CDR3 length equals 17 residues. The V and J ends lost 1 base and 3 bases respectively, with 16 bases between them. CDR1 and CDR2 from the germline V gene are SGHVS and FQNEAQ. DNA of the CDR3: TGTGCCAGCAGCTTAGTGACCCGGGCCATTGGCTACAATGAGCAGTTCTTC. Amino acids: CASSLVTRAIGYNEQFF.